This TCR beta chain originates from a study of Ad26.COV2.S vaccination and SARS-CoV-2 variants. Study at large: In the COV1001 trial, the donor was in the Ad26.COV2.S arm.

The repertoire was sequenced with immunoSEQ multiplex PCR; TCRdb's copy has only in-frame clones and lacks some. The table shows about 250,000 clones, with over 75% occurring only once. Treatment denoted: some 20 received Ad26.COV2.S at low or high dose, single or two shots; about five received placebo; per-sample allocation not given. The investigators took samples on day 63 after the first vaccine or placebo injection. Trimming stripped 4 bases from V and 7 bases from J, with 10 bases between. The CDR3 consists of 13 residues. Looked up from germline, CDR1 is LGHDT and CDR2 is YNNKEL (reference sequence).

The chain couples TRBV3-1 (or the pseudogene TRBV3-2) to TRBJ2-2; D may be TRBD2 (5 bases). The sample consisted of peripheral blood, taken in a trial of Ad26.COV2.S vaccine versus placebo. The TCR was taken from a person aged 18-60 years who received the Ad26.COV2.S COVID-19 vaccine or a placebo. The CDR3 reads CASSPRRNGELFF. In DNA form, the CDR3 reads TGTGCCAGCAGCCCCAGGAGGAACGGGGAGCTGTTTTTT.